This is a list of T cell receptor beta chains from one sample in a study of blood T cell repertoires in COVID-19. Generated by immunoSEQ multiplex PCR, the TCRdb table keeps only in-frame clones and is missing some. The table has around 240,000 clones, approximately 91% seen once. The sequenced sample consisted of PBMCs or T cells enriched from blood (not recorded which). The receptors stem from a human donor in a cohort exposed to, infected with or recovered from COVID-19 (not recorded which). The donor label of this sample is uncertain. CDR3s include the opening cysteine and the closing phenylalanine or tryptophan. A D gene is named only where the DNA matches it firmly.

V,J,D,CDR3
TRBV19,TRBJ1-2,TRBD1,CASTDREGYTF
TRBV12-3/TRBV12-4,TRBJ2-7,TRBD1,CASRQGPSYEQYF
TRBV7-9,TRBJ1-1,.,CASSPRLGLMNTEAFF
TRBV7-2,TRBJ2-7,.,CASSLVGLAGAGEQYF
TRBV7-2,TRBJ2-7,.,CASSPDYSTNEQYF
TRBV5-1,TRBJ1-1,.,CASTTGSSNTEAFF
TRBV2,TRBJ2-7,.,CASSEYPGSYEQYF
TRBV10-3,TRBJ1-2,.,CAISELPTGEGYGYTF
TRBV12-5,TRBJ2-2,TRBD1,CASGGQGPGELFF
TRBV9,TRBJ1-2,TRBD1,CASSVASGGYGYTF
TRBV15,TRBJ1-4,.,CATSRLVVWGATNEKLFF
TRBV30,TRBJ1-2,.,CAWTPRGPEGYTF
TRBV5-1,TRBJ1-4,TRBD1,CASSYIKGQGGKLFF
TRBV7-8,TRBJ1-4,.,CASSFGTGPNEKLFF
TRBV4-3,TRBJ1-6,.,CASSQARVSNSPLHF
TRBV27,TRBJ1-2,.,CASSSLDRLRRGYTF
TRBV10-2,TRBJ1-5,.,CASNADNSNQPQHF
TRBV7-9,TRBJ1-5,.,CASSGLLSNQPQHF
TRBV2,TRBJ2-2,.,CASSDLRTDTGELFF
TRBV10-3,TRBJ2-2,.,CAISESPGGVTGELFF
TRBV4-1,TRBJ1-1,TRBD1,CASSLGTAIANTEAFF
TRBV24-1,TRBJ1-1,TRBD1,CATSDLGTVKGAFF
TRBV5-5,TRBJ2-5,TRBD2,CASSLAGGYQETQYF